Listed below are T cell receptor beta chains from one sample, sequenced in a study of T cell responses to AZD1222 COVID-19 vaccine. TCRdb's copy holds only in-frame clones and misses some; the assay was immunoSEQ multiplex PCR. The repertoire holds around 130,000 clones, about 89% seen once, with approximately 5.1% in the top ten. The starting material was peripheral blood, obtained on day 0 of AZD1222 vaccination. These receptors came from an adult in good health. Both conserved end residues are part of each CDR3. D genes are given only for firm matches. Some rows mark clone size as missing; the rest say once, few, many or name a class of expanded clone.

size	J	D	V	CDR3	DNA
few	TRBJ2-7	.	TRBV3-1/TRBV3-2	CASGRGIGGPVYEQYF	TGTGCCAGCGGCAGAGGAATTGGGGGTCCTGTTTACGAGCAGTACTTC
few	TRBJ1-3	.	TRBV3-1/TRBV3-2	CASSQYNHGNTIYF	TGTGCCAGCAGCCAGTATAACCATGGAAACACCATATATTTT
once	TRBJ2-1	TRBD1	TRBV11-2	CASSLLPGQGPYNEQFF	TGTGCCAGCAGCTTATTACCGGGACAGGGACCCTACAATGAGCAGTTCTTC
.	TRBJ1-6	.	TRBV27	CASSFYGRPIYNSPLHF	TGTGCCAGCAGTTTTTACGGTCGTCCGATCTATAATTCACCCCTCCACTTT
.	TRBJ1-4	.	TRBV6-5	CASTSVGEGEKLFF	TGTGCCAGCACTTCGGTGGGGGAGGGAGAAAAACTGTTTTTT
.	TRBJ1-3	.	TRBV28	CASSSTPPGGNTIYF	TGTGCCAGCAGCTCGACACCACCGGGTGGAAACACCATATATTTT
.	TRBJ2-5	.	TRBV19	CASSPTGTQETQYF	TGTGCCAGTAGCCCTACAGGGACCCAAGAGACCCAGTACTTC
.	TRBJ1-2	.	TRBV29-1	CSVEARDGGAYTF	TGCAGCGTCGAGGCGCGTGACGGTGGGGCCTACACCTTC
.	TRBJ1-2	.	TRBV24-1	CATSDPGQNYGYTF	TGTGCCACCAGTGATCCGGGACAAAACTATGGCTACACCTTC
.	TRBJ1-2	.	TRBV28	CASSSSWVRGYTF	TGTGCCAGCAGTAGTAGTTGGGTTCGTGGCTACACCTTC
.	TRBJ2-7	TRBD1	TRBV11-2	CASSHTGQHYEQYF	TGTGCCAGCAGCCATACGGGACAGCACTACGAGCAGTACTTC
.	TRBJ1-3	.	TRBV9	CASSVDASSGNTIYF	TGTGCCAGCAGCGTAGATGCGAGCTCTGGAAACACCATATATTTT
.	TRBJ2-1	TRBD2	TRBV30	CAWSRLARHNEQFF	TGTGCCTGGAGCCGACTAGCGCGACACAATGAGCAGTTCTTC
.	TRBJ1-5	.	TRBV28	CASSFQGSGLYSNQPQHF	TGTGCCAGCAGTTTCCAGGGGTCGGGATTATATAGCAATCAGCCCCAGCATTTT
.	TRBJ2-7	.	TRBV6-6	CASSQIYEQYF	TGTGCCAGCAGCCAAATCTACGAGCAGTACTTC
.	TRBJ2-7	TRBD1	TRBV6-1	CASSGAHGTGAYEQYF	TGTGCCAGCAGTGGGGCTCACGGGACAGGGGCCTACGAGCAGTACTTC
.	TRBJ1-2	.	TRBV19	CASSTPGPGYTF	TGTGCCAGTAGTACCCCAGGGCCGGGCTACACCTTC
once	TRBJ1-4	.	TRBV7-2	CASSLAPALGEKLFF	TGTGCCAGCAGCTTAGCGCCGGCTCTAGGCGAAAAACTGTTTTTT
.	TRBJ1-2	.	TRBV7-2	CASSFISDYGYTF	TGTGCCAGCAGCTTTATCTCAGACTATGGCTACACCTTC
.	TRBJ1-1	TRBD1	TRBV5-1	CASSLGQGRTEAFF	TGCGCCAGCAGCTTGGGACAGGGGAGGACTGAAGCTTTCTTT
.	TRBJ1-6	TRBD1	TRBV6-2/TRBV6-3	CASSYSRAGGSPLHF	TGTGCCAGCAGTTACTCAAGGGCAGGGGGCTCACCCCTCCACTTT
.	TRBJ2-1	TRBD1	TRBV29-1	CSVVGTGSYNEQFF	TGCAGCGTTGTCGGGACAGGCTCCTACAATGAGCAGTTCTTC
.	TRBJ1-1	.	TRBV7-9	CASSARLDTEAFF	TGTGCCAGCAGCGCCCGGTTGGACACTGAAGCTTTCTTT
.	TRBJ2-1	TRBD1	TRBV7-9	CASSPGGAYNEQFF	TGTGCCAGCAGCCCAGGGGGCGCCTACAATGAGCAGTTCTTC
.	TRBJ2-3	.	TRBV30	CAWSVLADTQYF	TGTGCCTGGAGTGTTTTGGCAGATACGCAGTATTTT
.	TRBJ1-6	.	TRBV30	CAWSPDSNSPLHF	TGTGCCTGGAGTCCCGACAGCAATTCACCCCTCCACTTT
.	TRBJ1-1	.	TRBV7-6	CASSLDTNTEAFF	TGTGCCAGCAGCTTAGACACAAACACTGAAGCTTTCTTT
.	TRBJ1-5	.	TRBV5-5	CASSLARERNNQPQHF	TGTGCCAGCAGCTTGGCCAGGGAGAGGAACAATCAGCCCCAGCATTTT
.	TRBJ1-2	.	TRBV28	CASRATNYGYTF	TGTGCCAGCAGGGCTACTAACTATGGCTACACCTTC
.	TRBJ1-5	.	TRBV19	CASAQDRPQHF	TGTGCCAGTGCACAGGACAGGCCCCAGCATTTT
.	TRBJ2-7	TRBD1	TRBV11-2	CASSPISRDRGGSYEQYF	TGTGCCAGCAGCCCTATATCCCGGGACAGGGGGGGCTCCTACGAGCAGTACTTC
.	TRBJ1-4	.	TRBV6-5	CASSYAGGFNEKLFF	TGTGCCAGCAGTTACGCGGGGGGATTTAATGAAAAACTGTTTTTT
.	TRBJ2-2	.	TRBV29-1	CSVVMPGELFF	TGCAGCGTTGTAATGCCCGGGGAGCTGTTTTTT
.	TRBJ2-3	.	TRBV5-1	CASSLGTSLFTDTQYF	TGCGCCAGCAGCTTGGGCACCTCTTTATTCACGGATACGCAGTATTTT
.	TRBJ2-7	.	TRBV19	CASSNILGEQYF	TGTGCCAGTAGTAACATCCTGGGGGAGCAGTACTTC
.	TRBJ2-7	TRBD2	TRBV5-6	CASSLGAGDTHEQYF	TGTGCCAGCAGCTTGGGAGCGGGAGATACCCACGAGCAGTACTTC
.	TRBJ2-4	TRBD2	TRBV6-6	CASSRPLAGPAKNIQYF	TGTGCCAGCAGTCGACCCCTAGCGGGACCCGCCAAAAACATTCAGTACTTC
.	TRBJ2-7	.	TRBV27	CASSFRGSEQYF	TGTGCCAGCAGTTTCCGTGGGAGTGAGCAGTACTTC
.	TRBJ1-3	.	TRBV6-6	CASSRAEGNTIYF	TGTGCCAGCAGTAGAGCAGAGGGAAACACCATATATTTT
.	TRBJ2-1	.	TRBV9	CASSGNEQFF	TGTGCCAGCAGCGGGAATGAGCAGTTCTTC
.	TRBJ1-1	.	TRBV5-1	CASSPKISNTEAFF	TGCGCCAGCAGCCCTAAAATTTCGAACACTGAAGCTTTCTTT
.	TRBJ1-1	TRBD1	TRBV4-2	CASSQHSRDRLNTEAFF	TGTGCCAGCAGCCAACACTCGAGGGACAGGTTGAACACTGAAGCTTTCTTT
.	TRBJ1-2	.	TRBV5-8	CASSPGQLTNYGYTF	TGTGCCAGCAGCCCTGGACAGCTGACTAACTATGGCTACACCTTC
.	TRBJ1-1	.	TRBV27	CASRSLGWIEAFF	TGTGCCAGCCGAAGTTTGGGATGGATTGAAGCTTTCTTT
.	TRBJ1-2	TRBD1	TRBV2	CASSEVRDSYGYTF	TGTGCCAGCAGTGAAGTCCGGGACAGCTATGGCTACACCTTC
.	TRBJ2-4	.	TRBV3-1/TRBV3-2	CASSQGSGSPGNIQYF	TGTGCCAGCAGCCAGGGATCTGGGAGCCCCGGGAACATTCAGTACTTC
.	TRBJ2-7	.	TRBV21-1	CASVPGQGSYEQYF	TGTGCCAGCGTCCCGGGACAGGGTTCCTACGAGCAGTACTTC
.	TRBJ2-2	TRBD1	TRBV19	CASSTMGQPNTGELFF	TGTGCCAGTAGTACCATGGGACAGCCGAACACCGGGGAGCTGTTTTTT
.	TRBJ2-2	.	TRBV5-8	CASGTGPGSRTGELFF	TGTGCCAGCGGAACCGGGCCGGGTTCTCGAACCGGGGAGCTGTTTTTT
once	TRBJ2-7	TRBD1	TRBV15	CATSVGQGGKNKQYF	TGTGCCACCAGCGTGGGACAGGGTGGGAAAAACAAGCAGTACTTC
.	TRBJ1-2	.	TRBV10-3	CAISEIGGLGYTF	TGTGCCATCAGTGAGATAGGAGGACTGGGCTACACCTTC
once	TRBJ1-3	.	TRBV19	CASIDWGSGNTIYF	TGTGCCAGTATCGACTGGGGCTCTGGAAACACCATATATTTT
.	TRBJ1-5	TRBD1	TRBV20-1	CSASSGQGAVGFNQPQHF	TGCAGTGCTAGTTCGGGACAGGGGGCGGTAGGTTTCAATCAGCCCCAGCATTTT
.	TRBJ1-1	TRBD1	TRBV27	CASSNFRDRGNTEAFF	TGTGCCAGCAGTAATTTTAGGGACAGGGGGAACACTGAAGCTTTCTTT
.	TRBJ2-1	TRBD1	TRBV24-1	CATSDSRTGSNEQFF	TGTGCCACCAGTGACTCCAGGACAGGTTCCAATGAGCAGTTCTTC